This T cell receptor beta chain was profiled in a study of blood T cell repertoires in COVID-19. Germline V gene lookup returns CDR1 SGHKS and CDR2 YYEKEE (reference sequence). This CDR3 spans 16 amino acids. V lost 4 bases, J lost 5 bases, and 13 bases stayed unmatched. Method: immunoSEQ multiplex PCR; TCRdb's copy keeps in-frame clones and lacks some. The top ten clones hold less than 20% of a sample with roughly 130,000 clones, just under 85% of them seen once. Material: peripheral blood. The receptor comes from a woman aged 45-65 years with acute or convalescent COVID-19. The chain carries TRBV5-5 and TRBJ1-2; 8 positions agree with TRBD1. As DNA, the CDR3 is TGTGCCAGCAGCAGGAATCATGGGGACAGGCCTTATGGCTACACCTTC. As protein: CASSRNHGDRPYGYTF.